A selection of T cell receptor beta chains follows, all from one sample in a study of graft-versus-host responses after intestinal transplantation. The antigens for these receptors are not known. The table came from immunoSEQ multiplex PCR; TCRdb's copy has only in-frame clones and leaves some out. This sample carries some 70,000 clones, roughly 84% of them seen once, and the ten largest clones take 8%. The sample here was unstimulated CD8+ T cells sorted from spleen or lymph node cells, taken before transplant. These TCRs come from a human donor who was the organ donor for an intestinal transplant. Both conserved end residues are part of each CDR3. The D gene is left open where the match is weak. Size tells how often a clone was seen (once, few, many) or the class of an expanded clone, and some rows leave it out.

D	V	size	J	DNA	CDR3
.	TRBV19	.	TRBJ1-1	TGTGCCAGTAAGGAGATGAACACTGAAGCTTTCTTT	CASKEMNTEAFF
.	TRBV7-9	few	TRBJ1-1	TGTGCCAGCAGCTTAGGACAGCTCATGAACACTGAAGCTTTCTTT	CASSLGQLMNTEAFF
.	TRBV5-1	.	TRBJ1-2	TGCGCCAGCAGCCAGACAATCTCTAACTTCTTTGGTGGCTACACCTTC	CASSQTISNFFGGYTF
.	TRBV30	.	TRBJ1-1	TGTGCCTGGAGTGCGGGGGACCAAGCTTTCTTT	CAWSAGDQAFF
TRBD1	TRBV18	.	TRBJ2-5	TGTGCCAGCCTACCGTACCCAGGGGGCGCGACGGAGACCCAGTACTTC	CASLPYPGGATETQYF
.	TRBV2	.	TRBJ1-4	TGTGCCAGCAGTGAATTGAGGACAGATACCGGAAAACTGTTTTTT	CASSELRTDTGKLFF
.	TRBV5-1	.	TRBJ2-7	TGCGCCAGCAGCTTGGGAGGAGGTTTCTACGAGCAGTACTTC	CASSLGGGFYEQYF
TRBD2	TRBV7-9	.	TRBJ2-7	TGTGCCAGCAGCTTTCCGACTAGCGTAGTGTCCTACGAGCAGTACTTC	CASSFPTSVVSYEQYF
.	TRBV7-9	.	TRBJ1-2	TGTGCCAGCAGCCCTAACCTCTATGGCTACACCTTC	CASSPNLYGYTF
.	TRBV6-1	few	TRBJ1-6	TGTGCCAGCAGTGACTACGAACCCCTCCACTTT	CASSDYEPLHF
.	TRBV5-1	.	TRBJ1-1	TGCGCCAGCAGCTTAGCAGGACCTGAAGCTTTCTTT	CASSLAGPEAFF
.	TRBV6-5	.	TRBJ1-3	TGTGCCAGCAGTTACGGGACCGGTCCTGGAAACACCATATATTTT	CASSYGTGPGNTIYF
.	TRBV28	.	TRBJ2-3	TGTGCCAGCAGTTTCTCTAGCACTAGGACAGATACGCAGTATTTT	CASSFSSTRTDTQYF
.	TRBV4-1	.	TRBJ1-5	TGCGCCAGCAGACTTACAACAGGGAAATATAGCAATCAGCCCCAGCATTTT	CASRLTTGKYSNQPQHF
.	TRBV4-1	.	TRBJ2-3	TGCGCCAGCAGCCAAGTTGGGGCGGATACGCAGTATTTT	CASSQVGADTQYF
.	TRBV7-9	.	TRBJ2-7	TGTGCCAGCAGCCCCCCCAGGGTTGCCCACGAGCAGTACTTC	CASSPPRVAHEQYF
TRBD2	TRBV5-6	.	TRBJ2-5	TGTGCCAGCAGCTTAATAGCGGGGCTGTACCAAGAGACCCAGTACTTC	CASSLIAGLYQETQYF
.	TRBV28	.	TRBJ1-2	TGTGCCAGCAGTTTATTACGCAGGGACTGGTATGGCTACACCTTC	CASSLLRRDWYGYTF
.	TRBV6-1	.	TRBJ1-4	TGTGCCAGCAGTGAAGGTGGGGTTCTCGCCACTAATGAAAAACTGTTTTTT	CASSEGGVLATNEKLFF
.	TRBV5-5	.	TRBJ2-7	TGTGCCAGCAGCATATCCATGACTCGGAGCTGGTGGTACTTC	CASSISMTRSWWYF
TRBD1	TRBV6-5	.	TRBJ2-6	TGTGCCAGCAGTACAGGGGCGTCTGGGGCCAACGTCCTGACTTTC	CASSTGASGANVLTF
TRBD2	TRBV4-1	.	TRBJ2-1	TGCGCCAGCAGCCCCAGCGGGGGGGCGGTCCATGAGCAGTTCTTC	CASSPSGGAVHEQFF
.	TRBV28	once	TRBJ1-4	TGTGCCAGCAGCCTGACCCAGATTCGGCGTGAAAAACTGTTTTTT	CASSLTQIRREKLFF
TRBD1	TRBV28	.	TRBJ1-1	TGTGCCAGCAGTGTCATGGCGGCGGGACAGGGGGCTGGTATGAACACTGAAGCTTTCTTT	CASSVMAAGQGAGMNTEAFF
.	TRBV15	.	TRBJ1-1	TGTGCCACCAGCCCCTACCGGGATGACACTGAAGCTTTCTTT	CATSPYRDDTEAFF
.	TRBV6-6	.	TRBJ1-4	TGTGCCAGCAGTCGTCGTGAAAAACTGTTTTTT	CASSRREKLFF
.	TRBV4-1	.	TRBJ2-7	TGCGCCAGCAGCCAAGATCCCACGTACGAGCAGTACTTC	CASSQDPTYEQYF
.	TRBV6-4	.	TRBJ2-3	TGTGCCAGCAGTGACCGGGCGGGGAGCACAGATACGCAGTATTTT	CASSDRAGSTDTQYF
.	TRBV10-2	.	TRBJ2-5	TGCGCCAGCAGTGAGTCGATTAAATCAAGAGCCGCCCAAGAGACCCAGTACTTC	CASSESIKSRAAQETQYF
.	TRBV5-8	.	TRBJ1-1	TGTGCCAGCAGCTTGGCATACACTGAAGCTTTCTTT	CASSLAYTEAFF